Sequencing of this T cell receptor beta chain was carried out in a study of T cells in Graves' hyperthyroidism and ophthalmopathy. About the study: Once the initial diagnosis was made, peripheral blood was obtained before any treatment. Study-wide points: Researchers found most expanded thyroid clonotypes above 0.001 in blood as well.

The investigators amplified TCR beta CDR3 regions from RNA transcripts. During a first-round RT-PCR of the TCR CDR3, the HTBI primer set was used. TCRdb re-derived calls from the multiplex PCR reads in MiXCR, one entry per CDR3 protein. The profile shows 650,000 to 750,000 distinct CDR3 sequences, around 15% of them singletons. Germline CDR1 SGHKS, CDR2 YYEKEE (reference sequence). The CDR3 has 14 amino acids. Trimming removed 1 base from V and 1 base from J, with 9 bases in between. For this clonotype: The antigen remains unidentified.

The chain couples TRBV5-5 to TRBJ2-7; D perhaps matches TRBD2 (6 bases). Sample: blood. The TCR was taken from a woman aged 18-29 years with Graves' hyperthyroidism. The CDR3 DNA reads TGTGCCAGCAGCTTGTTTCTAGCGTCCTACGAGCAGTACTTC. As protein: CASSLFLASYEQYF.